This TCR beta chain stems from a study of cytotoxic CD8 clonotypes in ibrutinib-treated CLL (dated by TCRdb to 2020 to 2022). Describing the broader study: In this cohort, approximately 14 patients were treatment-naive and roughly ten were relapsed/refractory, while approximately 18 had unmutated IGHV. Partial responses were observed in 24 patients and complete responses in 2; after a median follow-up of around 64 months, remission was maintained in roughly 14 patients and progression was observed in approximately 12. The response samples were drawn at a median of 12 months into treatment, with a range of roughly 6 to 36 months. On average, each sample had a few hundred thousand productive templates and roughly 95,000 productive rearrangements. Of the 86 participants in the trial, approximately 25 had longitudinal samples available. Cryopreserved peripheral blood mononuclear cells were obtained prior to treatment, at the time of response, and at either disease progression or sustained remission. Every sample from remission and from progressive disease was obtained while the patients were still on ibrutinib. Beyond this particular receptor, the publication reports: At baseline, clonality was higher than in age-matched healthy donors and showed a strong correlation with circulating CD8+ T-cell counts. Public clonotypes were rare and either contracted or stayed stable during treatment, and the rise in clonality at ibrutinib response reflected the expansion of private clonotypes. At ibrutinib response clonality went up, during sustained remission it held steady, and at progression it dropped back toward baseline. Sampling times were not matched between sustained-remission and progressing patients, and lymph node repertoires were not studied.

The time point tag for this specimen amounts to: about twelve months on ibrutinib. For TCR beta library preparation, about 2 micrograms of genomic DNA was extracted from cryopreserved PBMCs. Longitudinal blood samples from CLL patients receiving ibrutinib monotherapy were subjected to high-throughput TCR beta sequencing. The patients took part in an open-label, single-center phase 2 trial of ibrutinib monotherapy. Reading the germline V gene (reference sequence) gives CDR1 MNHNY and CDR2 SVGAGI. Trimming accounts for 7 bases at V and 5 bases at J, while the number of junction bases matched to no gene is 5. CDR3 length: 13 amino acids, cysteine to phenylalanine. Just the 39-base CDR3 DNA is kept, in frame starting at base 1. On a MiSeq, deep resolution sequencing aimed for a depth between 1 in 1 million and 1 in 200,000 T cells, with each clonotype covered approximately 9.8x on average. The immunoSEQ hsTCRB Kit was used to generate TCR beta libraries. As for how the authors treated the data: ImmunoSEQ Data Assistant and ImmunoSEQ Analyzer were used for data analysis, and V, D and J genes were assigned according to IMGT definitions. Clonality, with values ranging from 0 to 1, was calculated as one minus the normalized Shannon entropy of productive rearrangement frequencies. Public clonotype analysis was restricted to overrepresented clonotypes comprising at least 0.05% of each patient's repertoire. Fewer than 15 repertoires from age-matched healthy donors, obtained from immuneACCESS, served as clonality controls. TCRdb re-hosts the immuneACCESS table, in-frame sequences only. Its copies lack some clones; in the studies checked, an unresolved V gene accounts for under half of them, and the cause for the rest is not known. That table supplies the V and J calls and clone size; D and trimming were determined from the DNA. The sample includes around 160,000 clones, with approximately 80% observed a single time. The top ten clonotypes cover about 2.1% of the sample.

Note on this clone: Its cognate antigen has yet to be identified. Per-nucleotide qualities are absent, and no much larger clonotype sits a single base away.

The sample here was PBMCs, taken after 12 months of ibrutinib treatment. This receptor was taken from a human donor with chronic lymphocytic leukemia. The chain joins TRBV6-6 to TRBJ1-2, with 9 middle bases fitting TRBD1. Read as DNA, the sequence is TGTGCCAGCATTCGGGACAGGGAATATGGCTACACCTTC. It is translated as CASIRDREYGYTF.